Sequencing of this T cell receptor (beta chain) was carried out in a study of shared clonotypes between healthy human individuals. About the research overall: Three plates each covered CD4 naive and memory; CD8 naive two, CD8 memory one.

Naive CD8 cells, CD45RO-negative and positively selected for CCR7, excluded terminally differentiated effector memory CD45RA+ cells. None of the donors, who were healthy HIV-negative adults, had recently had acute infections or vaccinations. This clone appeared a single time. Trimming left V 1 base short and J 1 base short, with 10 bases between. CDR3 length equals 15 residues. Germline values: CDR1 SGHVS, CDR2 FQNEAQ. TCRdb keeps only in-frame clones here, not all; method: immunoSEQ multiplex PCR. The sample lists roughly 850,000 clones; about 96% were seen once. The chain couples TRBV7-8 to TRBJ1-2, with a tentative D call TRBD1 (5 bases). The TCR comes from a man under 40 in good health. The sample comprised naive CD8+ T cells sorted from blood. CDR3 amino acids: CASSLEPRVNYGYTF. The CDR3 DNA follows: TGTGCCAGCAGCTTAGAGCCCAGGGTTAACTATGGCTACACCTTC.